This entry describes one T cell receptor beta chain. Trimming shortened V by 2 bases and J by 2 bases, and 9 bases separated the two germline ends. Germline V lookup: CDR1 SEHNR, CDR2 FQNEAQ (reference sequence). This CDR3 is 14 amino acids long. In the study's own analysis: Reference gene primer amplification gave estimated nucleated cell counts. Method: immunoSEQ multiplex PCR; TCRdb's copy keeps in-frame clones and lacks some. V and J calls and clone size follow that table, whereas D and trimming were derived from the DNA. The sample contains 270,000 or so clones, 80% to 90% of which appear only once. These data come from a study of blood T cell repertoires in COVID-19. For the study at large: Italy, Spain and the United States were the sources of the convalescent and acute COVID-19 samples. Sources were T cells, B-cell-depleted T cells, or PBMCs; the material itself was cDNA or gDNA.

This sequence was found in a woman aged 40 to 50 who had recovered from COVID-19. The chain recombines TRBV7-9 with TRBJ1-1; D uncertain. The specimen was peripheral blood. CDR3 bases: TGTGCCAGCAGCTTAATTCACAGTAACACTGAAGCTTTCTTT. It codes for CASSLIHSNTEAFF. The entire variable domain, with the rest obtained from reference TRBV7-9 and TRBJ1-1, is as follows: DTGVSQNPRHKITKRGQNVTFRCDPISEHNRLYWYRQTLGQGPEFLTYFQNEAQLEKSRLLSDRFSAERPKGSFSTLEIQRTEQGDSAMYLCASSLIHSNTEAFFGQGTRLTVV.